This T cell receptor (beta chain) was sequenced for a study of early T cells in non-severe SARS-CoV-2 infection. Study-wide context: The study sequenced bulk RNA from unsorted whole blood, with chains unpaired.

Overall study results and limits: Reliance on VDJdb matching favored anti-spike CD8 responses; private and CD4 specificities were missed.

The CDR3 runs 16 residues. J lost 4 bases, V lost 1 base, and 8 bases had no gene match. Germline values: CDR1 DFQATT, CDR2 SNEGSKA (reference sequence). Notes on this clonotype: Its antigen is not known.

As part of library construction, unique molecular identifiers were attached to individual cDNA molecules. TCRdb independently ran MiXCR on the 5' RACE reads; one entry per CDR3 protein. The sample yields 64,000 or so distinct CDR3 sequences, approximately 10% seen once. Sample: whole blood, taken at baseline. The clonotype originates from an adult who was a healthcare worker with PCR-confirmed SARS-CoV-2 infection or an uninfected control (not recorded which). The V call is TRBV20-1, the J call TRBJ2-3; 10 positions match TRBD2. The CDR3 loop is CSARVPSGGPADTQYF. CDR3 in DNA: TGCAGTGCTAGAGTTCCTAGCGGGGGCCCCGCAGATACGCAGTATTTT.